These 29 T cell receptor beta chains were sequenced from one sample in a study of cytomegalovirus exposure and HLA in healthy donors. PCR primers comprised 60 Vbeta and 13 Jbeta primers. The method was immunoSEQ multiplex PCR; TCRdb's version includes in-frame clones alone and lacks a portion of them. This table has about 110,000 clones, roughly 80% appearing once. The sequenced sample consisted of PBMCs. Every receptor here comes from a man aged 30 to 45 in good health and CMV-seropositive.

The chain joins TRBV5-5 to TRBJ1-4; 9 bases map to TRBD1. Germline CDR1 reads SGHKS; CDR2 reads YYEKEE (reference sequence). The CDR3 is 15 amino acids. V shed 6 bases and J 7 bases; nucleotides not matched to a gene: 10. The CDR3 bases are TGTGCCAGCAACCCTCGGAGGGGACAGGGTGAAAAACTGTTTTTT. This codes for CASNPRRGQGEKLFF.

The chain is built from TRBV10-1 and TRBJ1-3; D not certain. Germline V lookup: CDR1 WNHNN, CDR2 SYGVQD (reference sequence). The CDR3 length is 13 residues. Trimming cost V 0 bases and J 9 bases, with 9 bases left between them. The CDR3 loop is CASSESTRGTIYF. In DNA, the CDR3 is TGCGCCAGCAGTGAGTCTACGCGCGGCACCATATATTTT.

The table lists this clone with a count of one. The chain recombines TRBV5-1 with TRBJ2-5; 7 positions agree with TRBD2. The CDR3 sequence is 13 residues long. The J segment lost 9 bases and the V segment lost 1 base, leaving 6 bases of the junction unmatched. The germline V gene encodes CDR1 SGHRS and CDR2 YFSETQ. The CDR3 DNA reads as TGCGCCAGCAGCTTGCTAGCGGCCGGGGCCCAGTACTTC. Its protein is CASSLLAAGAQYF.

Note on this clone: At the DNA level, this CDR3 is encoded by other sequences in the same sample as well. The CDR3 spells CASSGQGGNQPQHF. The CDR3 DNA reads TGTGCCAGCAGTGGACAGGGTGGCAATCAGCCCCAGCATTTT. The chain employs TRBV2 and TRBJ1-5, with 7 bases identical to TRBD1. With 4 bases clipped from V and 2 bases from J, the junction kept 2 bases outside the gene matches. The CDR3 is made up of 14 amino acids. CDR1 and CDR2 (germline): SNHLY, FYNNEI.

The rearrangement joins TRBV19 to TRBJ2-1, with 9 positions matching TRBD1. Germline V gene sequence: CDR1 LNHDA, CDR2 SQIVND (reference sequence). Losses at the gene ends were 5 bases for V and 0 bases for J; bases not matched to a gene: 5. CDR3 length equals 16 residues. The CDR3 DNA sequence: TGTGCCAGTAGTCTCCGGACAGGGGCCTCCTACAATGAGCAGTTCTTC. Protein sequence: CASSLRTGASYNEQFF.

As regards this clone: One junction end does not reproduce the germline sequence, and a read error may be involved. The chain combines TRBV7-2 with TRBJ2-1; D call uncertain. The CDR3 consists of 14 residues. Germline V gives CDR1 SGHTA, CDR2 FQGNSA. CDR3 loop: CASSLSTAYSEQFF. CDR3 in DNA: TGTGCCAGCAGCTTAAGTACGGCTTACAGTGAGCAGTTCTTC.

This clone was detected only a few times. CDR3: CASKAVQGRNQPQHF. Here the CDR3 DNA reads TGTGCCAGCAAGGCTGTACAGGGACGAAATCAGCCCCAGCATTTT. J is TRBJ1-5 and V is TRBV27; a possible D gene is TRBD1 (6 bases). Trimming pared 7 bases from V and 4 bases from J, leaving 17 bases between. This CDR3 region has 15 residues. From germline, CDR1 is MNHEY and CDR2 SMNVEV (reference sequence).

The gene calls are TRBV5-1 and TRBJ2-3; possibly TRBD1 for D (6 bases). The CDR3 totals 13 residues. Between the trimmed V and J ends, which lost 3 bases and 4 bases, there was a span of 9 bases. Per germline, CDR1 SGHRS and CDR2 YFSETQ. The CDR3 region has the DNA TGCGCCAGCAGCTCCAGGGGACCAGATACGCAGTATTTT. It specifies CASSSRGPDTQYF.

The chain carries TRBV6-6 and TRBJ1-2; D is ambiguous. Germline values: CDR1 MNHNY, CDR2 SVGAGI (reference sequence). Trimming pared 2 bases from V and 4 bases from J, leaving 5 bases between. There are 12 residues in the CDR3. The CDR3 region is CASSYEAYGYTF. The CDR3 DNA is TGTGCCAGCAGTTACGAAGCCTATGGCTACACCTTC.

The V call is TRBV30, the J call TRBJ2-2; unclear D gene. This CDR3 comprises 17 residues. Germline-derived CDR1 and CDR2 are GTSNPN and SVGIG (reference sequence). V was clipped by 1 base and J by 3 bases, with 18 bases between them. The CDR3 is CAWSAKLTGSDTGELFF. CDR3 coding DNA: TGTGCCTGGAGTGCGAAACTGACCGGGTCGGACACCGGGGAGCTGTTTTTT.

This clone is labeled as medium-sized (0.01 to 0.1%). The CDR3 spells CAWVPGTGGTEAFF. Here the CDR3 DNA reads TGTGCCTGGGTTCCCGGGACAGGGGGTACTGAAGCTTTCTTT. The chain uses TRBV30 and TRBJ1-1; the match to TRBD1 covers 11 bases. Germline CDR1 GTSNPN, CDR2 SVGIG (reference sequence). J gave up 5 bases and V 5 bases, and 7 bases lay outside the gene matches. This CDR3 is 14 amino acids long.

V usage is TRBV10-3 and J usage is TRBJ2-3, with 8 bases identical to TRBD1. Germline CDR1 is ENHRY and CDR2 is SYGVKD. The length of the CDR3 is 15 residues. Unmatched junction bases numbered 5, after V lost 4 bases and J lost 2 bases. Here the CDR3 DNA reads TGTGCCATCAGTGGGAATCAGGGGGCCACAGATACGCAGTATTTT. It encodes CAISGNQGATDTQYF.

The chain links TRBV30 to TRBJ1-2, with 8 bases identical to TRBD1. V was clipped by 3 bases and J by 5 bases; unmatched bases: 5. Germline assignment: CDR1 GTSNPN and CDR2 SVGIG (reference sequence). The CDR3 spans 13 residues. The CDR3 loop reads CAWRPRGQYGYTF. The CDR3 DNA reads as TGTGCCTGGAGACCCAGGGGGCAATATGGCTACACCTTC.

On this clone: The junction does not match germline at one end; this may be a read error. The chain combines TRBV18 with TRBJ2-3, with D possibly being TRBD2 (5 bases). The CDR3 sequence is 15 residues long. Germline V gene data show CDR1 as KGHSH and CDR2 as LQKENI. The CDR3: CANSPPGLSTDTQYF. CDR3 coding DNA: TGTGCCAACTCACCTCCCGGACTGAGCACAGATACGCAGTATTTT.

The chain joins TRBV13 to TRBJ2-1, with TRBD2 matching over 11 bases. Trimming cost V 2 bases and J 0 bases; bases outside gene matches: 6. Germline V gene sequence: CDR1 PRHDT, CDR2 FYEKMQ (reference sequence). There are 18 residues in the CDR3. CDR3 sequence reads: CASSLLLAGDLSYNEQFF. The CDR3 coding sequence is TGTGCCAGCAGCTTACTACTAGCGGGGGACCTCTCCTACAATGAGCAGTTCTTC.

V and J are TRBV5-4 and TRBJ1-2, with TRBD1 matching 8 bases. This CDR3 has 12 residues. The germline gives CDR1 SGHNT, CDR2 YYREEE (reference sequence). For the CDR3, the DNA is TGTGCTTGGGACAGGTCTAACTATGGCTACACCTTC. This translates into CAWDRSNYGYTF. The full variable domain, its missing parts supplied by reference TRBV5-4 and TRBJ1-2, is ETGVTQSPTHLIKTRGQQVTLRCSSQSGHNTVSWYQQALGQGPQFIFQYYREEENGRGNFPPRFSGLQFPNYSSELNVNALELDDSALYLCAWDRSNYGYTFGSGTRLTVV.

The V and J genes are TRBV6-1 and TRBJ1-1; 11 nucleotides align to TRBD1. The trim removed 6 bases at V and 6 bases at J, leaving 9 bases unmatched. This CDR3 has 15 residues. Germline CDR1 is MNHNS and CDR2 is SASEGT. CDR3 nucleotide sequence: TGTGCCAGCAGATGGACAGGGGGCGCTGGGGCTGAAGCTTTCTTT. It translates to CASRWTGGAGAEAFF.

This chain connects TRBV4-1 to TRBJ2-1, with D tentatively TRBD1 (7 bases). The CDR3 runs to 16 residues. Germline V gives CDR1 MGHRA, CDR2 YSYEKL. V lost 4 bases, J lost 2 bases, and 15 bases lay in between. CDR3 nucleotide sequence: TGCGCCAGCAGCCGAGATGACAGGGAGGCCTACAATGAGCAGTTCTTC. This encodes CASSRDDREAYNEQFF.

This chain uses TRBV6-6 with TRBJ1-3; 8 bases match TRBD1. Germline CDR1 and CDR2: MNHNY and SVGAGI (reference sequence). The CDR3 has 15 residues. The ends lost 2 bases at V and 0 bases at J; junction bases unmatched: 0. The CDR3 DNA follows: TGTGCCAGCAGTTACGGGACAGGCTCTGGAAACACCATATATTTT. Amino acid sequence: CASSYGTGSGNTIYF.

This clone appeared once. J is TRBJ1-3 and V is TRBV5-1, with 7 bases aligning to TRBD1. Germline CDR1 and CDR2: SGHRS and YFSETQ. With V trimmed by 4 bases and J by 0 bases, 7 bases remained unmatched. The CDR3 length is 16 residues. CDR3 sequence (DNA): TGCGCCAGCAGCCCACAGGACAGGAACTCTGGAAACACCATATATTTT. It specifies CASSPQDRNSGNTIYF.

The chain links TRBV2 to TRBJ1-1, with D perhaps TRBD1 (5 bases). V was shortened by 8 bases and J by 1 base, with 14 bases between the two germline ends. From germline, CDR1 is SNHLY and CDR2 FYNNEI. The CDR3 extends over 14 amino acids. The CDR3 sequence is CASGGRQRNTEAFF. The CDR3 DNA reads as TGTGCCAGCGGGGGGAGACAGAGGAACACTGAAGCTTTCTTT.

The chain carries TRBV19 and TRBJ2-3, with D perhaps matching TRBD2 (5 bases). Germline CDR1 is LNHDA and CDR2 is SQIVND (reference sequence). The CDR3 is 14 amino acids. The V end was cut by 10 bases, the J end by 2 bases, with 16 bases between. The CDR3 loop reads CATKRELTTDTQYF. CDR3 bases: TGTGCCACTAAGAGGGAGCTGACCACAGATACGCAGTATTTT.

The V gene is TRBV2, the J gene TRBJ2-5; D might be TRBD2 (6 bases). The CDR3 is 13 amino acids. Germline lookup yields CDR1 SNHLY and CDR2 FYNNEI. Trimming pared 3 bases from V and 5 bases from J, leaving 10 bases between. CDR3 bases: TGTGCCAGCAGTGATCCTAGCGTGGAGACCCAGTACTTC. Translation: CASSDPSVETQYF.

The V and J genes are TRBV5-6 and TRBJ2-7, with D possibly being TRBD1 (6 bases). CDR1 is SGHDT, CDR2 YYEEEE, per germline. The CDR3 consists of 16 residues. V lost 0 bases and J 5 bases, leaving 18 bases between the germline ends. In DNA, the CDR3 is TGTGCCAGCAGCTTGGGACTTAGGGGGATGTTTGACGAGCAGTACGTC. It specifies CASSLGLRGMFDEQYV.

The J gene is TRBJ1-1, the V gene TRBV28; D may be TRBD1 (6 bases). Per germline, CDR1 MDHEN and CDR2 SYDVKM. This CDR3 is built from 13 residues. V was cut by 6 bases and J by 11 bases, with 19 bases left in between. The CDR3 protein is CASRQPRGSSAFF. The DNA of the CDR3 is TGTGCCAGCAGACAACCCAGGGGAAGTTCGGCTTTCTTT.

This clone has only one observation. This chain connects TRBV6-1 to TRBJ2-1; possible D gene TRBD2, 5 bases. Looked up from germline, CDR1 is MNHNS and CDR2 is SASEGT. Trimming cost V 5 bases and J 9 bases, with 17 bases left between them. The CDR3 sequence is 14 residues long. The CDR3 sequence: CASSKGSDYPEQFF. The CDR3 coding sequence is TGTGCCAGCAGTAAAGGATCTGACTATCCTGAGCAGTTCTTC.

The rearrangement links TRBV6-1 to TRBJ2-1, with TRBD2 matching over 12 bases. CDR1 and CDR2 from the germline V gene are MNHNS and SASEGT. V shed 0 bases and J 8 bases; nucleotides not matched to a gene: 11. This CDR3 has 18 amino acids. CDR3 nucleotides: TGTGCCAGCAGTGAAGCGACGAGGGCTAGCGGGGGGGCCCATGAGCAGTTCTTC. It translates to CASSEATRASGGAHEQFF.

The genes are TRBV5-4 and TRBJ1-4, with D hard to call. CDR1 and CDR2 from the germline V gene are SGHNT and YYREEE (reference sequence). Trimming left V 7 bases short and J 11 bases short, with 18 bases between. The CDR3 has 13 residues. The CDR3 DNA follows: TGTGCCAGCGCTCCGGGAATCGGCGGGAAACTGTTTTTT. It specifies CASAPGIGGKLFF.

The chain has TRBV5-1 and TRBJ2-4, with a weak D call TRBD1 (7 bases). This CDR3 has 14 residues. V was trimmed by 0 bases and J by 6 bases, leaving 10 bases between them. Germline V CDR1 and CDR2: SGHRS, YFSETQ. The CDR3 reads CASSLGQGGNIQYF. The CDR3, as DNA: TGCGCCAGCAGCTTGGGTCAGGGGGGAAACATTCAGTACTTC.